The 26 T cell receptor beta chains below were found in one sample sequenced in a study of T cells in tuberculosis. Profiling relied on immunoSEQ multiplex PCR, and the TCRdb table lists in-frame clones only, not all of them. The table shows about 29,000 clones, with 90% to 95% occurring only once. Material: PBMCs. The receptors come from a donor aged 10 to 29 with latent tuberculosis or without tuberculosis infection.

This clone has only one observation. The chain joins TRBV2 to TRBJ1-5; D perhaps matches TRBD1 (6 bases). The CDR3 sequence is 15 residues long. The V gene's germline CDR1 is SNHLY and CDR2 FYNNEI. Deletions cut 6 bases from V and 0 bases from J, with 12 bases between. Here the CDR3 reads CASRGTPHSNQPQHF. The CDR3 DNA reads as TGTGCCAGCAGGGGGACACCTCATAGCAATCAGCCCCAGCATTTT.

J is TRBJ2-5 and V is TRBV2; TRBD2 matches at 10 bases. Germline CDR1 reads SNHLY; CDR2 reads FYNNEI. CDR3 length equals 15 residues. Trimming at V came to 3 bases and at J to 7 bases, leaving 8 bases not matched to a gene. As DNA, the CDR3 is TGTGCCAGCAGTGAGGGTCTAGCGGGAGTCGGGACCCAGTACTTC. The encoded protein is CASSEGLAGVGTQYF.

The chain is built from TRBV18 and TRBJ2-7; 8 bases map to TRBD1. Germline trimming cut 2 bases from V and 1 base from J; bases unmatched to any gene: 1. The CDR3 length is 14 residues. Germline V CDR1 and CDR2: KGHSH, LQKENI. CDR3 in amino acids: CASSPGTGSYEQYF. As DNA, the CDR3 is TGTGCCAGCTCACCAGGGACAGGATCCTACGAGCAGTACTTC.

This chain links TRBV5-1 with TRBJ2-7; the match to TRBD2 covers 9 bases. With V trimmed by 4 bases and J by 2 bases, 4 bases remained unmatched. Germline CDR1 is SGHRS and CDR2 is YFSETQ. The CDR3 consists of 14 residues. CDR3 in amino acids: CASSPGLAPYEQYF. The DNA of the CDR3 is TGCGCCAGCAGCCCCGGACTAGCGCCCTACGAGCAGTACTTC.

This chain connects TRBV6-5 to TRBJ1-6; D unclear. The V end lost 7 bases, the J end lost 7 bases, and 8 bases lay between the germline ends. The CDR3 covers 12 residues. Germline V gene sequence: CDR1 MNHEY, CDR2 SVGAGI. DNA of the CDR3: TGTGCCAGCAACGACGGGAATTCACCCCTCCACTTT. This translates into CASNDGNSPLHF.

The V and J genes are TRBV18 and TRBJ1-5, with 10 bases matching TRBD1. In germline, CDR1 is KGHSH, CDR2 LQKENI. The CDR3 spans 15 residues. V trimming: 1 base; J trimming: 7 bases; junction bases outside the gene matches: 4. CDR3 DNA sequence: TGTGCCAGCTCACCACAGGACAGGGGGACCCAGCCCCAGCATTTT. It specifies CASSPQDRGTQPQHF.

DNA for the CDR3: TGTGCCAGCAGCTTAGAGGGCCCTCTCGAGCAGTACTTC. The encoded protein is CASSLEGPLEQYF. The chain has TRBV11-2 and TRBJ2-7; D is ambiguous. Germline CDR1 is SGHAT and CDR2 is FQNNGV. The CDR3 spans 13 residues. Trimming shortened V by 0 bases and J by 6 bases, and 9 bases separated the two germline ends. Looking up the rest from reference TRBV11-2 and TRBJ2-7 gives the full variable domain: EAGVAQSPRYKIIEKRQSVAFWCNPISGHATLYWYQQILGQGPKLLIQFQNNGVVDDSQLPKDRFSAERLKGVDSTLKIQPAKLEDSAVYLCASSLEGPLEQYFGPGTRLTVT.

This chain connects TRBV7-9 to TRBJ2-2; D remains ambiguous. Between the trimmed V and J ends, which lost 3 bases and 3 bases, there was a span of 8 bases. The CDR3 is 14 residues long. The germline V gene encodes CDR1 SEHNR and CDR2 FQNEAQ (reference sequence). The CDR3 is CASSFFGYTGELFF. CDR3 coding DNA: TGTGCCAGCAGCTTTTTCGGGTACACCGGGGAGCTGTTTTTT. The full variable domain, completed using reference TRBV7-9 and TRBJ2-2, is DTGVSQNPRHKITKRGQNVTFRCDPISEHNRLYWYRQTLGQGPEFLTYFQNEAQLEKSRLLSDRFSAERPKGSFSTLEIQRTEQGDSAMYLCASSFFGYTGELFFGEGSRLTVL.

The V gene is TRBV7-2, the J gene TRBJ2-1; 7 bases align to TRBD2. The trim removed 3 bases at V and 4 bases at J, leaving 6 bases unmatched. The germline CDR1 and CDR2 sequences are SGHTA and FQGNSA. This CDR3 contains 15 residues. As DNA, the CDR3 is TGTGCCAGCAGCTTCCAGCGGGGACTTTACAATGAGCAGTTCTTC. This codes for CASSFQRGLYNEQFF.

The rearrangement uses TRBV5-1 and TRBJ1-1, with D maybe TRBD1 (6 bases). V was clipped by 3 bases and J by 4 bases, with 16 bases between them. Germline lookup yields CDR1 SGHRS and CDR2 YFSETQ. CDR3 length: 15 residues. CDR3 bases: TGCGCCAGCAGCTATAGAACAGGGTCTGGCACTGAAGCTTTCTTT. Residues: CASSYRTGSGTEAFF.

The V call is TRBV9, the J call TRBJ1-5; no clear D. Per the germline V gene, CDR1 is SGDLS and CDR2 is YYNGEE. The ends were cut back, 0 bases at V and 7 bases at J, with 11 bases in the middle. This CDR3 has 14 residues. CDR3 DNA: TGTGCCAGCAGCGTAGCCGATACCTACCAGCCCCAGCATTTT. It specifies CASSVADTYQPQHF. Combining the CDR3 with reference TRBV9 and TRBJ1-5 gives the whole variable domain DSGVTQTPKHLITATGQRVTLRCSPRSGDLSVYWYQQSLDQGLQFLIQYYNGEERAKGNILERFSAQQFPDLHSELNLSSLELGDSALYFCASSVADTYQPQHFGDGTRLSIL.

This sequence joins TRBV5-8 and TRBJ2-3; 7 bases match TRBD2. With V trimmed by 5 bases and J by 5 bases, 5 bases remained unmatched. The CDR3 length is 13 residues. Germline lookup yields CDR1 SGHTS and CDR2 YDEGEE. The CDR3 protein is CASSFGRGDTQYF. CDR3 sequence (DNA): TGTGCCAGCAGTTTTGGGAGGGGAGATACGCAGTATTTT. The variable domain in full, with the rest retrieved from reference TRBV5-8 and TRBJ2-3, is EAGVTQSPTHLIKTRGQQATLRCSPISGHTSVYWYQQALGLGLQFLLWYDEGEERNRGNFPPRFSGRQFPNYSSELNVNALELEDSALYLCASSFGRGDTQYFGPGTRLTVL.

The chain carries TRBV27 and TRBJ1-2, with 8 positions matching TRBD1. Germline values: CDR1 MNHEY, CDR2 SMNVEV (reference sequence). After removal of 5 bases from V and 8 bases from J, the junction contained 10 bases not matched to a gene. The CDR3 consists of 14 residues. CDR3: CASSPRTGPGGYTF. The CDR3 DNA follows: TGTGCCAGCAGTCCGCGGACAGGGCCGGGCGGCTACACCTTC.

This rearrangement joins TRBV7-8 to TRBJ2-7, with TRBD1 identical over 11 bases. The CDR3 sequence is 17 residues long. CDR1 is SGHVS and CDR2 is FQNEAQ in the germline V gene. Trimming cost V 5 bases and J 3 bases; bases outside gene matches: 12. In DNA, the CDR3 is TGTGCCAGCAGCCTCCGAGCTCAGGGACAGGGGGGCTACGAGCAGTACTTC. Translation gives CASSLRAQGQGGYEQYF. Complete variable domain (other parts from reference TRBV7-8 and TRBJ2-7): GAGVSQSPRYKVAKRGQDVALRCDPISGHVSLFWYQQALGQGPEFLTYFQNEAQLDKSGLPSDRFFAERPEGSVSTLKIQRTQQEDSAVYLCASSLRAQGQGGYEQYFGPGTRLTVT.

J is TRBJ2-6 and V is TRBV7-3; D might be TRBD2 (6 bases). This CDR3 contains 18 residues. The germline V and J ends were trimmed by 1 base and 0 bases, with 13 bases remaining between them. The germline V gene has CDR1 SGHTA and CDR2 FQGTGA. This CDR3 reads CASSLKGGRISGANVLTF. CDR3 DNA sequence: TGTGCCAGCAGCTTAAAAGGAGGGCGAATCTCTGGGGCCAACGTCCTGACTTTC.

With regard to this clone: Distinct nucleotide sequences in the sample also encode this CDR3. The V and J genes are TRBV7-2 and TRBJ2-7; the D is unclear. Germline CDR1 and CDR2: SGHTA and FQGNSA. The CDR3 sequence is 12 residues long. The V and J ends lost 3 bases and 0 bases respectively, with 3 bases between them. The CDR3: CASSLSSYEQYF. The CDR3 bases are TGTGCCAGCAGCTTGAGCTCCTACGAGCAGTACTTC.

This clone was detected a few times. The CDR3 region has the DNA TGTGCCAGCAGTCCGTTTTTTACAGGAGCCAAAAACATTCAGTACTTC. This codes for CASSPFFTGAKNIQYF. The chain couples TRBV28 to TRBJ2-4, with D maybe TRBD1 (5 bases). CDR3 size: 16 residues. V was trimmed by 5 bases and J by 0 bases, leaving 14 bases between them. CDR1 is MDHEN, CDR2 SYDVKM, per germline. Supplemented by reference TRBV28 and TRBJ2-4, the full variable domain reads DVKVTQSSRYLVKRTGEKVFLECVQDMDHENMFWYRQDPGLGLRLIYFSYDVKMKEKGDIPEGYSVSREKKERFSLILESASTNQTSMYLCASSPFFTGAKNIQYFGAGTRLSVL.

V gene TRBV15 combines with J gene TRBJ1-4; D gene unclear. The CDR3 sequence is 15 residues long. Trimming stripped 1 base from V and 4 bases from J, with 10 bases between. Germline V gene lookup returns CDR1 LNHNV and CDR2 YYDKDF (reference sequence). Here the CDR3 DNA reads TGTGCCACCAGCAGAGTGAGGTTCCTTAATGAAAAACTGTTTTTT. It specifies CATSRVRFLNEKLFF.

CDR3 in amino acids: CASSEWDRGADQPQHF. Here the CDR3 DNA reads TGTGCCAGCAGTGAATGGGACAGGGGAGCCGATCAGCCCCAGCATTTT. This chain connects TRBV2 to TRBJ1-5; 10 bases match TRBD1. With V trimmed by 2 bases and J by 5 bases, 6 bases remained unmatched. Germline V gene data show CDR1 as SNHLY and CDR2 as FYNNEI. There are 16 residues in the CDR3.

The chain combines TRBV7-9 with TRBJ1-3, with 9 bases aligning to TRBD1. The germline gives CDR1 SEHNR, CDR2 FQNEAQ (reference sequence). The CDR3 totals 16 residues. Germline trimming cut 7 bases from V and 4 bases from J; bases unmatched to any gene: 11. CDR3 loop: CASIVLQGAQGNTIYF. Written as DNA, the CDR3 is TGTGCCAGCATCGTTTTACAGGGGGCGCAGGGAAACACCATATATTTT. Full variable domain (missing parts from reference TRBV7-9 and TRBJ1-3): DTGVSQNPRHKITKRGQNVTFRCDPISEHNRLYWYRQTLGQGPEFLTYFQNEAQLEKSRLLSDRFSAERPKGSFSTLEIQRTEQGDSAMYLCASIVLQGAQGNTIYFGEGSWLTVV.

CDR3 nucleotide sequence: TGTGCCAGCAGTTTTGTCCGGAGGGTCACTGAAGCTTTCTTT. It is translated as CASSFVRRVTEAFF. The chain couples TRBV28 to TRBJ1-1; no clear D. The CDR3 runs to 14 residues. V lost 3 bases and J 4 bases, leaving 12 bases between the germline ends. Germline assignment: CDR1 MDHEN and CDR2 SYDVKM. Filled out from reference TRBV28 and TRBJ1-1, the complete variable domain reads DVKVTQSSRYLVKRTGEKVFLECVQDMDHENMFWYRQDPGLGLRLIYFSYDVKMKEKGDIPEGYSVSREKKERFSLILESASTNQTSMYLCASSFVRRVTEAFFGQGTRLTVV.

V usage is TRBV4-2 and J usage is TRBJ2-2; 10 positions match TRBD2. Trimming took 4 bases from V and 2 from J; bases not matched to a gene: 10. CDR3 size: 18 residues. Germline V gene lookup returns CDR1 LGHNA and CDR2 YNFKEQ. The CDR3 reads CASSPRFSGGTNTGELFF. As DNA, the CDR3 is TGTGCCAGCAGCCCTAGGTTTAGCGGGGGGACCAACACCGGGGAGCTGTTTTTT.

This chain uses TRBV6-1 with TRBJ1-2; D might be TRBD1 (6 bases). V dropped 0 bases and J dropped 0 bases, with 14 bases sitting between them. CDR3 length equals 17 residues. Germline values: CDR1 MNHNS, CDR2 SASEGT. CDR3 coding DNA: TGTGCCAGCAGTGAAGCGCTTGTTACAGGGCCTAACTATGGCTACACCTTC. Amino acid sequence: CASSEALVTGPNYGYTF.

The chain employs TRBV28 and TRBJ2-2; D gene unclear. This CDR3 has 14 amino acids. With 3 bases removed from V and 2 bases from J, the gap between germline ends came to 7 bases. The germline gives CDR1 MDHEN, CDR2 SYDVKM. This chain's CDR3 is CASSFHSNTGELFF. The CDR3 bases are TGTGCCAGCAGTTTTCACAGCAACACCGGGGAGCTGTTTTTT.

The chain links TRBV5-1 to TRBJ2-1, with 7 bases lining up with TRBD1. Unmatched junction bases numbered 5, after V lost 0 bases and J lost 8 bases. This CDR3 comprises 14 residues. Germline-derived CDR1 and CDR2 are SGHRS and YFSETQ. For the CDR3, the DNA is TGCGCCAGCAGCTTGGGACAGGGTTACGATGAGCAGTTCTTC. It is translated as CASSLGQGYDEQFF.

V and J are TRBV11-3 and TRBJ2-7; TRBD2 matches 9 bases. CDR1 is SGHNT, CDR2 YENEEA, per germline. This CDR3 comprises 14 residues. V lost 5 bases, J lost 3 bases, and 5 bases stayed unmatched. CDR3 loop: CASSLMTSGYEQYF. The CDR3 nucleotides are TGTGCCAGCAGCCTAATGACTAGCGGCTACGAGCAGTACTTC.